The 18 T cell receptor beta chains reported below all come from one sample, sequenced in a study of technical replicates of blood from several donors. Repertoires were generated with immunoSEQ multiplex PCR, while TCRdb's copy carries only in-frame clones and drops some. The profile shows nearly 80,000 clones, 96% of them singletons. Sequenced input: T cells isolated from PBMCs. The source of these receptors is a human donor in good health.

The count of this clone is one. The CDR3 coding sequence is TGTGCCAGCAGCCGTTCAGGGGGCCGGGAAGCTTTCTTT. It specifies CASSRSGGREAFF. The chain recombines TRBV27 with TRBJ1-1, with 8 bases identical to TRBD1. This CDR3 has 13 amino acids. The germline CDR1 and CDR2 sequences are MNHEY and SMNVEV (reference sequence). The V gene end was trimmed by 6 bases and the J gene end by 8 bases; junction bases not matched to a gene: 8.

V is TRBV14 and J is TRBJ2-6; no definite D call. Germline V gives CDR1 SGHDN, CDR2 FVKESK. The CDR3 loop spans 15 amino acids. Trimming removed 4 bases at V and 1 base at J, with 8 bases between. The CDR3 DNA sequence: TGTGCCAGCAGCCCACACAGTTCTGGGGCCAACGTCCTGACTTTC. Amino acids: CASSPHSSGANVLTF.

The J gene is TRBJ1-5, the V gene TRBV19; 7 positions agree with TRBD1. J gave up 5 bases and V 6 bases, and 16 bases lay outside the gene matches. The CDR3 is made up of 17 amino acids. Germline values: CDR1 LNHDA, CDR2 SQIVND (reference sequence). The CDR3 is CASRNSRQGGVYQPQHF. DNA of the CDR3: TGTGCCAGTAGAAACTCTAGACAGGGCGGTGTGTATCAGCCCCAGCATTTT. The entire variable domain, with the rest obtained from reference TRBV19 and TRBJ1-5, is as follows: DGGITQSPKYLFRKEGQNVTLSCEQNLNHDAMYWYRQDPGQGLRLIYYSQIVNDFQKGDIAEGYSVSREKKESFPLTVTSAQKNPTAFYLCASRNSRQGGVYQPQHFGDGTRLSIL.

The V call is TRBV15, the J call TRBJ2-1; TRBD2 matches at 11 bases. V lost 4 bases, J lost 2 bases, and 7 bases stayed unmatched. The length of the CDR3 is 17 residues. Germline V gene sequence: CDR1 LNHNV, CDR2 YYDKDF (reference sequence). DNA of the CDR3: TGTGCCACCAGCAACCAACTAGCGGGAGTCCCCTACAATGAGCAGTTCTTC. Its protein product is CATSNQLAGVPYNEQFF.

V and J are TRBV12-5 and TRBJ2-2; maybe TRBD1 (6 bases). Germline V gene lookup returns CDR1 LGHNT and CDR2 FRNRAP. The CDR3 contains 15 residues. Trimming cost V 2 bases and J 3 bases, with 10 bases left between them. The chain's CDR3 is CASGLFRGDTGELFF. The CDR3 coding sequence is TGTGCTAGTGGTTTGTTCAGGGGCGACACCGGGGAGCTGTTTTTT.

This CDR3 is CASNPREGEQFF. The CDR3 nucleotides read TGTGCCAGTAATCCCCGGGAGGGTGAGCAGTTCTTC. This chain uses TRBV19 with TRBJ2-1, with 8 bases matching TRBD2. The CDR3 has 12 residues. The V segment lost 7 bases and the J segment 9 bases; nucleotides outside the gene matches: 5. The germline CDR1 and CDR2 sequences are LNHDA and SQIVND (reference sequence). The variable domain in full, with the rest retrieved from reference TRBV19 and TRBJ2-1, is DGGITQSPKYLFRKEGQNVTLSCEQNLNHDAMYWYRQDPGQGLRLIYYSQIVNDFQKGDIAEGYSVSREKKESFPLTVTSAQKNPTAFYLCASNPREGEQFFGPGTRLTVL.

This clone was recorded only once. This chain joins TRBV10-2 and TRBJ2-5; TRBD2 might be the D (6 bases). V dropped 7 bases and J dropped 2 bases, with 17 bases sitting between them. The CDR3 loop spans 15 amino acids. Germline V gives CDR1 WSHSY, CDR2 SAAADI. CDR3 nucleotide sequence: TGCGCCAGCACCACCTTTAGCGGTTTTCAAGAGACCCAGTACTTC. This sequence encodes CASTTFSGFQETQYF.

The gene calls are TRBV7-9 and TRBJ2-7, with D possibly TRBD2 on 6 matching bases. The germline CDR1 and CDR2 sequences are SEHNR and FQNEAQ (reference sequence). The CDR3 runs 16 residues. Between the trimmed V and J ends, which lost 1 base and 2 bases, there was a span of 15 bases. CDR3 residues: CASSLGEAEGAYEQYF. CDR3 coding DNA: TGTGCCAGCAGCTTAGGGGAGGCAGAGGGAGCCTACGAGCAGTACTTC.

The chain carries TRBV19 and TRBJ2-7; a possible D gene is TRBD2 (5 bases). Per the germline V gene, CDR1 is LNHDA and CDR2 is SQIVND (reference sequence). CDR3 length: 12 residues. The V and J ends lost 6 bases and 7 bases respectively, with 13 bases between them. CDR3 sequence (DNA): TGTGCCAGTAGACCCTCCAAGCGGGAGCAGTACTTC. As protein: CASRPSKREQYF. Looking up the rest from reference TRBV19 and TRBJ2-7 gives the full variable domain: DGGITQSPKYLFRKEGQNVTLSCEQNLNHDAMYWYRQDPGQGLRLIYYSQIVNDFQKGDIAEGYSVSREKKESFPLTVTSAQKNPTAFYLCASRPSKREQYFGPGTRLTVT.

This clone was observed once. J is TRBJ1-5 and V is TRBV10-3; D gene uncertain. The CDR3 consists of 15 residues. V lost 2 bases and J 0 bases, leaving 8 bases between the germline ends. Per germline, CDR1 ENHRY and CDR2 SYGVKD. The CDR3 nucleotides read TGTGCCATCAGTGAGAGACACTTTAGCAATCAGCCCCAGCATTTT. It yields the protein CAISERHFSNQPQHF.

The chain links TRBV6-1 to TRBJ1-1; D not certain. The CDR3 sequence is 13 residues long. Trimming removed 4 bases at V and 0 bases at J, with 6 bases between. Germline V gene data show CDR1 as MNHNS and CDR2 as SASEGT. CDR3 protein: CASSGHMNTEAFF. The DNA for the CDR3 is TGTGCCAGCAGTGGGCACATGAACACTGAAGCTTTCTTT.

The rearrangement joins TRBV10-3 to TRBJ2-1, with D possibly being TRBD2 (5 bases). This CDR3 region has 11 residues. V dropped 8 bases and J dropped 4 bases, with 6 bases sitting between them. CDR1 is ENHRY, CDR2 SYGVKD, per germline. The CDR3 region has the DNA TGTGCCATCGGCGGGTACAATGAGCAGTTCTTC. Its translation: CAIGGYNEQFF.

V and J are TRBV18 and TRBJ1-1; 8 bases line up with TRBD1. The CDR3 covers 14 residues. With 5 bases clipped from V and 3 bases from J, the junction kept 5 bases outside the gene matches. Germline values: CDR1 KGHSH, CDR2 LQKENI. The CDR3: CASSAQGADTEAFF. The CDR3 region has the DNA TGTGCCAGCTCAGCCCAGGGGGCGGACACTGAAGCTTTCTTT.

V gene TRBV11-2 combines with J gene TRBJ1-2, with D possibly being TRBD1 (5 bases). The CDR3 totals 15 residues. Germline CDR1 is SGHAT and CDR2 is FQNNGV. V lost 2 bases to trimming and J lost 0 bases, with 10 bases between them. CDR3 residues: CASSLSTGPNYGYTF. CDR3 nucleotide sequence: TGTGCCAGCAGCTTAAGTACAGGCCCTAACTATGGCTACACCTTC.

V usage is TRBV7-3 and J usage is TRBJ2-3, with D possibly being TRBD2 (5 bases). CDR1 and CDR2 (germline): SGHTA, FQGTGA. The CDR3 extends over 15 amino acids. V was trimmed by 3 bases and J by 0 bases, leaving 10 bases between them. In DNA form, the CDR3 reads TGTGCCAGCAGCTTCAGCGGAGAGAGCACAGATACGCAGTATTTT. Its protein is CASSFSGESTDTQYF. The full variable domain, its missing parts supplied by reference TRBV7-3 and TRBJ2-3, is GAGVSQTPSNKVTEKGKYVELRCDPISGHTALYWYRQSLGQGPEFLIYFQGTGAADDSGLPNDRFFAVRPEGSVSTLKIQRTERGDSAVYLCASSFSGESTDTQYFGPGTRLTVL.

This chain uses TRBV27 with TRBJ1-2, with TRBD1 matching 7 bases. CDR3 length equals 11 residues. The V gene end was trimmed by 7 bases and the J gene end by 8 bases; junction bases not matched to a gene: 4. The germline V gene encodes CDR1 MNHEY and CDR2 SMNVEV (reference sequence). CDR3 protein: CASTGGRGYTF. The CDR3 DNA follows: TGTGCCAGCACAGGGGGTCGGGGCTACACCTTC.

The CDR3: CASSEYASGKGTQYF. The CDR3 DNA reads TGTGCCAGCAGTGAATATGCCTCGGGGAAAGGTACGCAGTATTTT. The chain combines TRBV25-1 with TRBJ2-3; TRBD2 is a possible D gene (5 bases). Trimming pared 0 bases from V and 8 bases from J, leaving 15 bases between. Germline V gene sequence: CDR1 MGHDK, CDR2 SYGVNS. The CDR3 has 15 residues.

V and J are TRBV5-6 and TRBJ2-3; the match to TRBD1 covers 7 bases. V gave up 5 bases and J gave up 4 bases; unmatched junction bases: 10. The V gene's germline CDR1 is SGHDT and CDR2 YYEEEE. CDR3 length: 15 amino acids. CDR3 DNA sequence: TGTGCCAGCAGGTATACAGGGGATCCGGCAGATACGCAGTATTTT. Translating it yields CASRYTGDPADTQYF.